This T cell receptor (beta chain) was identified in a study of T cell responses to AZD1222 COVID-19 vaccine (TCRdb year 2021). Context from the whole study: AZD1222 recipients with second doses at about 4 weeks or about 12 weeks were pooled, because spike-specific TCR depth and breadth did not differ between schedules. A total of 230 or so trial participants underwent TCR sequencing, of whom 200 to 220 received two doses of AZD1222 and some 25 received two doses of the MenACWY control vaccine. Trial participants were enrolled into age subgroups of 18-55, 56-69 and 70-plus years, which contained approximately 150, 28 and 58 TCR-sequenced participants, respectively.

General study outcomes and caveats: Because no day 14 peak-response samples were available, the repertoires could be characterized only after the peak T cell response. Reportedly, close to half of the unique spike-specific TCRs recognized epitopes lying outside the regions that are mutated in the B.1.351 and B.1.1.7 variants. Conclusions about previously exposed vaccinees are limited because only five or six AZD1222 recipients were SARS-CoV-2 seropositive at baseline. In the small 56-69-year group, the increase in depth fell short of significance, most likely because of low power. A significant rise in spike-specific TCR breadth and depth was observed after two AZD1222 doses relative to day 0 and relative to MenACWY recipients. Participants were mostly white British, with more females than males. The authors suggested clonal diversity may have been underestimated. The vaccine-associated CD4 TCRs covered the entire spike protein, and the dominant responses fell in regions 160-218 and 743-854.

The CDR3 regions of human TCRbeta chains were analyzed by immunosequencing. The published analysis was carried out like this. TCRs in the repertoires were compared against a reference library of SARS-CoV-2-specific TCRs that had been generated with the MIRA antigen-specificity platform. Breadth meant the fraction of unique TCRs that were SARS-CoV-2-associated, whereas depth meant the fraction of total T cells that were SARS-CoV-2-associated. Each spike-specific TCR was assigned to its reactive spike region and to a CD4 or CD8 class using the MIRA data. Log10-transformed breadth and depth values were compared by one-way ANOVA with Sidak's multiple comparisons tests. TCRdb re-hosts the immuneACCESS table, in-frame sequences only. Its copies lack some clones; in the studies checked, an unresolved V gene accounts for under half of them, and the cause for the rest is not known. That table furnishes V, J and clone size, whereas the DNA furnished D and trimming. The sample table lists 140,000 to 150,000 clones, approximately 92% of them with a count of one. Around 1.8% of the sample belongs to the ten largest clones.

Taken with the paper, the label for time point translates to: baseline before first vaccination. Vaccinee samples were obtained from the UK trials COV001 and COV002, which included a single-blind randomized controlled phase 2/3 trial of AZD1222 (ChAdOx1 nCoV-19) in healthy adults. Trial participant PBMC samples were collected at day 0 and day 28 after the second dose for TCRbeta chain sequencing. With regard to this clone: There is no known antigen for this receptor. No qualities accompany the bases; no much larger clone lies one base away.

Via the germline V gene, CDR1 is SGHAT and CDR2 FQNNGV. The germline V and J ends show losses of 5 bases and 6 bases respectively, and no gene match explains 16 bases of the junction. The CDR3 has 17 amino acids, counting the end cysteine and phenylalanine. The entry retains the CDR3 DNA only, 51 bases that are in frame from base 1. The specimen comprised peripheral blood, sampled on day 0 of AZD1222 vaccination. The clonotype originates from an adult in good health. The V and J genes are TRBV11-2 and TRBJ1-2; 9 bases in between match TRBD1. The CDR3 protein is CASSRLRGQGGFNGYTF. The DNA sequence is TGTGCCAGCAGCCGACTCCGGGGACAGGGAGGATTCAATGGCTACACCTTC. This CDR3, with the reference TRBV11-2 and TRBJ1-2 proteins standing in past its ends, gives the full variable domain EAGVAQSPRYKIIEKRQSVAFWCNPISGHATLYWYQQILGQGPKLLIQFQNNGVVDDSQLPKDRFSAERLKGVDSTLKIQPAKLEDSAVYLCASSRLRGQGGFNGYTFGSGTRLTVV.